Below are 24 T cell receptor beta chains sequenced from a single sample in a study of T cells in Graves' hyperthyroidism and ophthalmopathy. RNA transcripts were the template for amplifying TCR beta CDR3 regions. HTBI primers were employed in a first-round RT-PCR of the TCR CDR3. TCRdb re-analysed the multiplex PCR reads in MiXCR, keeping a single row per CDR3 protein. The data hold about 600,000 distinct CDR3 sequences, with approximately 15% observed a single time. The specimen sequenced was blood. The source of these receptors is a woman aged 18-29 years with Graves' ophthalmopathy.

About this clonotype itself: A clone one base away is much larger, so this may be a read error. The CDR3 bases are TGTGCCAGCAGCACACTAGCGGAACAAGAGACCCAGCACTTC. It specifies CASSTLAEQETQHF. The chain couples TRBV7-9 to TRBJ2-5, with TRBD2 identical over 8 bases. The CDR3 contains 14 residues. CDR1 SEHNR and CDR2 FQNEAQ come from the germline V gene (reference sequence).

Many counts were recorded for this clonotype. The chain joins TRBV6-1 to TRBJ1-1; D remains ambiguous. CDR1 and CDR2 from the germline V gene are MNHNS and SASEGT. The V end lost 5 bases, the J end lost 5 bases, and 18 bases lay between the germline ends. The CDR3 is 15 residues long. In nucleotides, the CDR3 is TGTGCCAGCAGTTACTCTCCCATCCGTAGGACTGAAGCTTTCTTT. Its protein is CASSYSPIRRTEAFF.

Only a few counts were recorded for this clonotype. The rearrangement uses TRBV4-1 and TRBJ2-1; D is undetermined. Per the germline V gene, CDR1 is MGHRA and CDR2 is YSYEKL. There are 14 residues in the CDR3. V was shortened by 7 bases and J by 3 bases, with 13 bases between the two germline ends. The CDR3 DNA is TGCGCCAGCAAAGGCTCTATTTTCTACAATGAGCAGTTCTTC. Translation gives CASKGSIFYNEQFF.

This clonotype occurred many times. The chain uses TRBV2 and TRBJ1-3; weak D call: TRBD1 (6 bases). This CDR3 is built from 15 residues. Germline V gives CDR1 SNHLY, CDR2 FYNNEI. With 5 bases removed from V and 0 bases from J, the gap between germline ends came to 11 bases. The CDR3 region is CASSRGDSSGNTIYF. For the CDR3, the DNA is TGTGCCAGCAGTAGGGGGGACTCCTCTGGAAACACCATATATTTT.

This clonotype has more than one count but fewer than ten. Possible read error: a much larger clone is one base away. The chain combines TRBV2 with TRBJ2-7, with TRBD1 identical over 11 bases. V was clipped by 11 bases and J by 6 bases; unmatched bases: 15. Germline lookup yields CDR1 SNHLY and CDR2 FYNNEI. The CDR3 covers 15 residues. CDR3 DNA: TGTGCCGGCAACCTAGGACAGGGGGCCGCAGGCGAGCAGTACTTC. Protein product: CAGNLGQGAAGEQYF.

This clonotype occurred many times. This sequence joins TRBV7-2 and TRBJ1-2; the match to TRBD1 covers 7 bases. This CDR3 spans 13 amino acids. The V and J ends lost 5 bases and 4 bases, in that order; junction bases with no gene match: 4. The V gene's germline CDR1 is SGHTA and CDR2 FQGNSA. This chain's CDR3 is CASSTRDSYGYTF. CDR3 in DNA: TGTGCCAGCAGCACACGGGACAGCTATGGCTACACCTTC.

This clonotype was recorded many times. This chain uses TRBV18 with TRBJ1-1; D is uncertain. Trimming removed 6 bases from V and 5 bases from J, with 16 bases in between. This CDR3 region has 14 residues. The germline V gene has CDR1 KGHSH and CDR2 LQKENI. This CDR3 is CASSRTEAATEAFF. For the CDR3, the DNA is TGTGCCAGCTCCCGGACGGAAGCGGCGACTGAAGCTTTCTTT.

In its sample, this clonotype was seen a few times. The chain employs TRBV9 and TRBJ1-4; TRBD1 matches 7 bases. The CDR3 contains 15 residues. Germline assignment: CDR1 SGDLS and CDR2 YYNGEE. V gave up 0 bases and J gave up 8 bases; unmatched junction bases: 7. CDR3 sequence reads: CASSVVLGTDEKLFF. The DNA for the CDR3 is TGTGCCAGCAGCGTAGTTTTGGGGACAGACGAAAAACTGTTTTTT.

In the case of this clonotype: The junction departs from the called germline gene at one end, perhaps through a read error. The chain uses TRBV7-2 and TRBJ2-5; the D gene is possibly TRBD2 (6 bases). The CDR3 is made up of 15 amino acids. Germline-derived CDR1 and CDR2 are SGHTA and FQGNSA. This chain's CDR3 is CASSVLVAGYMHLDF. CDR3 sequence (DNA): TGTGCCAGCAGCGTCTTGGTGGCGGGGTACATGCATCTGGACTTC.

This clonotype appeared a few times. A much bigger clone sits one base away, suggesting this may be a read error. The J gene is TRBJ1-1, the V gene TRBV12-3 or TRBV12-4; unclear D gene. This CDR3 comprises 13 residues. V shed 7 bases and J shed 8 bases, with 17 bases lying between them. The CDR3 nucleotides are TGTGCCAGCACCCAAACGGGAGGACCCGAAGCTTTCTTT. It translates to CASTQTGGPEAFF.

The V gene is TRBV28, the J gene TRBJ1-5; D is uncertain. Germline assignment: CDR1 MDHEN and CDR2 SYDVKM. The ends were cut back, 9 bases at V and 7 bases at J, with 13 bases in the middle. CDR3 length equals 12 residues. The CDR3 reads CASADLTQPQHF. CDR3 bases: TGTGCCAGTGCGGACTTAACCCAGCCCCAGCATTTT.

This clonotype appeared a few times. V is TRBV11-2 and J is TRBJ1-1; D is possibly TRBD1 (5 bases). Germline-derived CDR1 and CDR2 are SGHAT and FQNNGV. V was trimmed by 0 bases and J by 0 bases, leaving 14 bases between them. The CDR3 loop spans 17 amino acids. CDR3 sequence (DNA): TGTGCCAGCAGCTTAGAGGGGCACTCATTAATGAACACTGAAGCTTTCTTT. This gives the protein CASSLEGHSLMNTEAFF.

In its sample, this clonotype was seen many times. CDR3 amino acids: CASSYSTGLAGGLYNEQFF. CDR3 bases: TGTGCCAGCAGTTACTCCACAGGACTAGCGGGGGGCCTCTACAATGAGCAGTTCTTC. The chain has TRBV6-2 or TRBV6-3 and TRBJ2-1; 14 bases fit TRBD2. CDR3 length: 19 residues. The V gene end was trimmed by 0 bases and the J gene end by 3 bases; junction bases not matched to a gene: 7. Germline CDR1 and CDR2: MNHEY and SVGEGT.

A few counts support this clonotype. The chain employs TRBV9 and TRBJ2-2; 8 bases line up with TRBD2. The CDR3 has 15 residues. The germline gives CDR1 SGDLS, CDR2 YYNGEE. V shed 0 bases, J shed 5 bases, and the junction held 3 bases outside the gene matches. Here the CDR3 DNA reads TGTGCCAGCAGCGTAGTCGGGAGGGGTACCGGGGAGCTGTTTTTT. Encoded protein: CASSVVGRGTGELFF.

This clonotype was found many times. The V and J genes are TRBV7-2 and TRBJ2-3; D not certain. V shed 2 bases and J shed 1 base, with 19 bases lying between them. Germline CDR1 and CDR2: SGHTA and FQGNSA. CDR3 length: 18 residues. The CDR3 loop reads CASSLSVFGLRGTDTQYF. The CDR3 DNA reads TGTGCCAGCAGCTTAAGTGTATTTGGGCTTCGGGGCACAGATACGCAGTATTTT.

Ten or more counts support this clonotype. CDR3 protein: CASSLGWAGGPGELFF. The CDR3 DNA reads TGTGCCAGCAGCTTAGGTTGGGCAGGGGGACCCGGGGAGCTGTTTTTT. This chain uses TRBV11-2 with TRBJ2-2; 7 nucleotides line up with TRBD1. Germline assignment: CDR1 SGHAT and CDR2 FQNNGV. V dropped 1 base and J dropped 6; count of bases not matched to a gene: 8. The CDR3 runs 16 residues.

The table lists this clonotype with many counts. This chain links TRBV3-1 with TRBJ1-2, with 10 nucleotides matching TRBD1. Germline CDR1 and CDR2: LGHDT and YNNKEL (reference sequence). This CDR3 is 14 amino acids long. Trimming cost V 1 base and J 7 bases; bases outside gene matches: 3. CDR3 bases: TGTGCCAGCAGCCAAGGACAGGGGGCGCCTGGCTACACCTTC. Translated: CASSQGQGAPGYTF.

This clonotype was recorded at least ten times. The chain recombines TRBV20-1 with TRBJ2-5; 8 bases are shared with TRBD1. V lost 5 bases to trimming and J lost 5 bases; unmatched junction nucleotides: 10. Looked up from germline, CDR1 is DFQATT and CDR2 is SNEGSKA (reference sequence). The CDR3 runs to 14 residues. The CDR3 region is CSAGLTGVAETQYF. The CDR3 DNA reads as TGCAGTGCTGGACTGACAGGGGTGGCGGAGACCCAGTACTTC.

At least ten counts were recorded for this clonotype. The chain couples TRBV27 to TRBJ2-1; 7 positions agree with TRBD2. This CDR3 is 17 amino acids long. V was pared by 3 bases and J by 5 bases, with 13 bases of the junction left unmatched. Germline V gene lookup returns CDR1 MNHEY and CDR2 SMNVEV (reference sequence). As DNA, the CDR3 is TGTGCCAGCAGTTTCGAATCTCAGCGGGGACCTCACAATGAGCAGTTCTTC. Its protein is CASSFESQRGPHNEQFF.

This clonotype was observed at least ten times. V usage is TRBV30 and J usage is TRBJ2-2; 10 bases are shared with TRBD1. CDR1 GTSNPN and CDR2 SVGIG come from the germline V gene (reference sequence). V gave up 4 bases and J gave up 7 bases; unmatched junction bases: 9. This CDR3 comprises 15 residues. CDR3: CAWIRLGDRGGELFF. The CDR3 DNA reads TGTGCCTGGATCCGTTTAGGGGACAGGGGCGGGGAGCTGTTTTTT.

This chain uses TRBV20-1 with TRBJ2-3; 10 bases align to TRBD2. J gave up 6 bases and V 4 bases, and 4 bases lay outside the gene matches. The germline V gene encodes CDR1 DFQATT and CDR2 SNEGSKA (reference sequence). This CDR3 spans 13 amino acids. CDR3 in amino acids: CSATSGRGDTQYF. The CDR3 coding sequence is TGCAGTGCTACTAGCGGGAGAGGGGATACGCAGTATTTT.

This chain connects TRBV20-1 to TRBJ2-3; 13 bases agree with TRBD2. Trimming took 5 bases from V and 11 from J; bases not matched to a gene: 10. Germline V CDR1 and CDR2: DFQATT, SNEGSKA (reference sequence). CDR3 size: 14 residues. CDR3 amino acids: CSALGTSGAFVQYF. In nucleotides, the CDR3 is TGCAGTGCTCTCGGGACTAGCGGGGCCTTTGTGCAGTATTTT.

The table lists this clonotype with a few counts. The chain recombines TRBV10-3 with TRBJ1-3, with unresolved D. V was trimmed by 5 bases and J by 4 bases, leaving 12 bases between them. From germline, CDR1 is ENHRY and CDR2 SYGVKD. The CDR3 loop spans 14 amino acids. This CDR3 is CAISSRSQGNTIYF. The CDR3 coding sequence is TGTGCCATCAGTTCCAGGAGCCAGGGAAACACCATATATTTT.

The chain links TRBV20-1 to TRBJ2-7; D possibly corresponds to TRBD2 (6 bases). V lost 3 bases, J lost 6 bases, and 15 bases lay in between. CDR1 and CDR2 from the germline V gene are DFQATT and SNEGSKA (reference sequence). The CDR3 loop spans 13 amino acids. This CDR3 reads CSARPSGSGEQYF. In DNA, the CDR3 is TGCAGTGCTAGGCCCAGCGGGTCGGGCGAGCAGTACTTC.